Shown below are 5 T cell receptor beta chains from a single sample sequenced in a study of cytomegalovirus exposure and HLA in healthy donors. The PCR contained 60 Vbeta and 13 Jbeta primers. Using immunoSEQ multiplex PCR, the repertoire was profiled, and TCRdb retains in-frame clones only, with some absent. The top ten hold roughly 2% of the sample, which has 130,000 or so clones, 70% to 85% seen once. Sequenced material: PBMCs. These receptors all come from a man younger than 35 in good health and CMV-seronegative.

The chain couples TRBV7-3 to TRBJ2-1; 9 positions agree with TRBD1. There are 13 residues in the CDR3. The ends lost 5 bases at V and 9 bases at J; junction bases unmatched: 5. Germline V gene data show CDR1 as SGHTA and CDR2 as FQGTGA. The CDR3 spells CASSTRTGAEQFF. The CDR3 DNA reads as TGTGCCAGCAGCACAAGGACAGGGGCTGAGCAGTTCTTC.

The chain is built from TRBV19 and TRBJ1-2, with D possibly TRBD1 on 5 matching bases. Between the trimmed V and J ends, which lost 3 bases and 4 bases, there was a span of 12 bases. The CDR3 loop spans 14 amino acids. Looked up from germline, CDR1 is LNHDA and CDR2 is SQIVND (reference sequence). The DNA of the CDR3 is TGTGCCAGTAGTATTACGCAGGGCGCCTATGGCTACACCTTC. It specifies CASSITQGAYGYTF.

The V call is TRBV10-3, the J call TRBJ1-6, with TRBD1 matching over 7 bases. CDR1 and CDR2 (germline): ENHRY, SYGVKD. The CDR3 totals 15 residues. The V and J ends lost 3 bases and 7 bases, in that order; junction bases with no gene match: 6. The CDR3 sequence: CAISDRTGPNSPLHF. The CDR3 bases are TGTGCCATCAGTGACAGGACAGGCCCGAATTCACCCCTCCACTTT.

The V gene is TRBV5-1, the J gene TRBJ1-1, with TRBD1 matching over 9 bases. Germline V gene lookup returns CDR1 SGHRS and CDR2 YFSETQ. CDR3 length equals 15 residues. Germline trimming cut 0 bases from V and 4 bases from J; bases unmatched to any gene: 4. In DNA form, the CDR3 reads TGCGCCAGCAGCTTGGCAGGGACAGGGATCACTGAAGCTTTCTTT. Translated: CASSLAGTGITEAFF.

The chain joins TRBV19 to TRBJ1-2, with 12 bases matching TRBD1. With V trimmed by 6 bases and J by 6 bases, 11 bases remained unmatched. Germline V gives CDR1 LNHDA, CDR2 SQIVND (reference sequence). The CDR3 loop spans 16 amino acids. CDR3 region: CASRSLRGTGGDGYTF. The CDR3 DNA reads TGTGCCAGTAGATCACTTAGGGGGACAGGGGGCGATGGCTACACCTTC.